The 13 T cell receptor beta chains below all came from one sample that was sequenced in a study of identical twins. TCRdb passed the 5' RACE reads through MiXCR, listing each CDR3 protein once. The sample yields 1.5 million to 2 million distinct CDR3 sequences, around 33% seen once. Specimen: cord blood. The receptors here all came from a newborn girl in good health.

CDR3 bases: TGCAGTGCCCACCCGGACCCAAGCCTTAACTATGGCTACACCTTC. Translating gives CSAHPDPSLNYGYTF. This sequence joins TRBV20-1 and TRBJ1-2; no definite D call. There are 15 residues in the CDR3. The V and J ends lost 6 bases and 1 base respectively, with 18 bases between them. Germline lookup yields CDR1 DFQATT and CDR2 SNEGSKA (reference sequence).

This sequence joins TRBV27 and TRBJ2-7; TRBD1 matches 10 bases. The CDR3 sequence is 15 residues long. V lost 6 bases, J lost 7 bases, and 12 bases stayed unmatched. The V gene's germline CDR1 is MNHEY and CDR2 SMNVEV (reference sequence). The CDR3 loop is CASSRGDRGENEQYF. The CDR3 nucleotides are TGTGCCAGCAGCAGGGGGGACAGGGGTGAGAATGAGCAGTACTTC.

The sample holds a few counts of this clonotype. The chain uses TRBV27 and TRBJ2-3, with 8 bases that match TRBD2. This CDR3 spans 15 amino acids. J lost 2 bases, V lost 6 bases, and 7 bases had no gene match. CDR1 and CDR2 (germline): MNHEY, SMNVEV (reference sequence). The CDR3 nucleotides are TGTGCCAGCAGCCAACTAGCGGTGTACACAGATACGCAGTATTTT. Amino acid sequence: CASSQLAVYTDTQYF.

Concerning this clonotype: This clone may be a read error of a much larger clone one base away. The rearrangement links TRBV27 to TRBJ1-2; 7 bases are shared with TRBD1. The CDR3 consists of 13 residues. Per germline, CDR1 MNHEY and CDR2 SMNVEV (reference sequence). CDR3 in DNA: TGTGCCAGCAGTGCGACAGGGCCATATGGCTGCACCTTC. It is translated as CASSATGPYGCTF.

In its sample, this clonotype was seen a few times. The rearrangement links TRBV5-1 to TRBJ2-1; tentatively, D is TRBD2 (6 bases). V was pared by 3 bases and J by 0 bases, with 13 bases between. CDR1 is SGHRS, CDR2 YFSETQ, per germline. The CDR3 covers 16 residues. This CDR3 is CASSSVGGSSYNEQFF. DNA for the CDR3: TGCGCCAGCAGCTCCGTTGGGGGGAGCTCCTACAATGAGCAGTTCTTC.

The V and J genes are TRBV20-1 and TRBJ2-7, with 7 bases identical to TRBD2. Germline CDR1 DFQATT, CDR2 SNEGSKA (reference sequence). J gave up 2 bases and V 0 bases, and 16 bases lay outside the gene matches. The CDR3 is 18 residues long. The DNA for the CDR3 is TGCAGTGCTAGAGAGGTTTACGCGCGGGACTACAATACCTACGAGCAGTACTTC. Translating it yields CSAREVYARDYNTYEQYF.

This clonotype came up once. This CDR3 reads CSARVARTNYGYTF. The CDR3 nucleotides are TGCAGTGCTAGAGTGGCGAGGACCAACTATGGCTACACCTTC. The V call is TRBV20-1, the J call TRBJ1-2; D gene ambiguous. The germline V gene encodes CDR1 DFQATT and CDR2 SNEGSKA (reference sequence). V lost 1 base, J lost 2 bases, and 11 bases lay in between. CDR3 length: 14 amino acids.

The table lists this clonotype with a few counts. The chain is built from TRBV5-1 and TRBJ2-1; 13 positions match TRBD2. The CDR3 is made up of 17 amino acids. Germline V gene data show CDR1 as SGHRS and CDR2 as YFSETQ. The trim removed 0 bases at V and 7 bases at J, leaving 7 bases unmatched. The CDR3 DNA is TGCGCCAGCAGCTTGGTTTATGGGACTAGCGGGATAAATGAGCAGTTCTTC. Protein product: CASSLVYGTSGINEQFF.

The sample holds a few counts of this clonotype. This rearrangement joins TRBV5-1 to TRBJ1-2; no reliable D call. Trimming cost V 0 bases and J 4 bases, with 16 bases left between them. The CDR3 has 16 amino acids. Germline CDR1 and CDR2: SGHRS and YFSETQ. This CDR3 reads CASSLEIQSARYGYTF. The CDR3, as DNA: TGCGCCAGCAGCTTGGAGATACAATCAGCCCGCTATGGCTACACCTTC.

The CDR3 DNA reads as TGCAGTGCTAGAGCACAGACCTATAATTCACCCCTCCACTTT. It is translated as CSARAQTYNSPLHF. The chain joins TRBV20-1 to TRBJ1-6; no clear D gene. Trimming took 1 base from V and 2 from J, leaving 6 bases between them. Germline values: CDR1 DFQATT, CDR2 SNEGSKA (reference sequence). The CDR3 consists of 14 residues.

The chain joins TRBV4-2 to TRBJ2-7; weak D call: TRBD2 (6 bases). V shed 0 bases and J shed 2 bases, with 14 bases lying between them. This CDR3 region has 16 residues. The germline gives CDR1 LGHNA, CDR2 YNFKEQ. CDR3 coding DNA: TGTGCCAGCAGCCAAGATGCTCCCTGGACTACCTACGAGCAGTACTTC. Translated, it gives CASSQDAPWTTYEQYF.

The gene calls are TRBV20-1 and TRBJ2-7; 12 bases map to TRBD2. Losses at the gene ends were 6 bases for V and 2 bases for J; bases not matched to a gene: 8. Looked up from germline, CDR1 is DFQATT and CDR2 is SNEGSKA (reference sequence). The CDR3 is 15 residues long. The CDR3 nucleotides are TGCAGTGCGAAACTAGCGGGGGGACCGACCTACGAGCAGTACTTC. Residues: CSAKLAGGPTYEQYF.

This chain uses TRBV5-6 with TRBJ1-1; 7 positions match TRBD1. Germline V gives CDR1 SGHDT, CDR2 YYEEEE. This CDR3 is 15 amino acids long. Trimming cost V 4 bases and J 3 bases; bases outside gene matches: 9. The CDR3 sequence is CASSQTGLADTEAFF. For the CDR3, the DNA is TGTGCCAGCAGCCAGACAGGGTTGGCGGACACTGAAGCTTTCTTT.